This TCR beta chain was recorded in a study of Ad26.COV2.S vaccination and SARS-CoV-2 variants (dated by TCRdb to the early 2020s). Study-wide context: Donors in the vaccine arm were drawn from COV1001, a multicentre, randomized, double-blind, placebo-controlled phase I-IIa trial testing Ad26.COV2.S in healthy adults. Ad26.COV2.S was given intramuscularly at 5x10^10 or 1x10^11 viral particles, as a single shot or as two shots 56 days apart. Sequencing of the TCRbeta repertoire served to evaluate the specificity and breadth of SARS-CoV-2-reactive T cell receptors following Ad26.COV2.S vaccination. The TCR-sequenced set comprised approximately 30 samples: around 20 Ad26.COV2.S vaccine recipients, 5 placebo recipients and 8 SARS-CoV-2 convalescent individuals. Participants in the trial were split at random into five groups of five each, receiving low-dose or high-dose Ad26.COV2.S once or twice, or else placebo on both occasions. Investigators remained blinded to trial group allocation during experiments and outcome assessment. Results and caveats for the whole study, not just this receptor: The study lacked the statistical power to compare responses across vaccine doses or regimens. It was noted by the authors that total T cell responses may have been underestimated by the TCR breadth and depth analyses. Vaccine and placebo recipients had comparable non-spike TCR breadth, which fits with the vaccine containing only spike. After vaccination, spike-specific CD8+ and CD4+ T cell responses were reported to show substantial breadth. Ad26.COV2.S recipients had higher spike-specific TCR breadth than placebo recipients (P = 0.0014).

TCRbeta CDR3 regions were sequenced with the immunoSEQ Assay. After extraction, genomic DNA underwent amplification by bias-controlled multiplex PCR, followed by high-throughput sequencing. Concerning the study's data processing: To quantify the absolute abundance of each unique TCRbeta CDR3 region, sequences were collapsed and filtered. T cell fraction was estimated by normalizing TCRbeta template counts to usable DNA, with usable DNA measured through amplification of reference genes found in all nucleated cells. Repertoire TCRs were annotated as SARS-CoV-2-specific by exact matching of V gene, CDR3 amino acid sequence and J gene to a known reactive TCR set. MIRA supplied the reference SARS-CoV-2 TCR set, which was filtered for enrichment in COVID-19-positive ImmuneCODE repertoires so that public or cross-reactive TCRs were removed. Drawing on the MIRA antigens, annotated TCRs were analysed further at the level of specific ORF or position within ORF. Breadth was defined as annotated unique rearrangements over total unique productive rearrangements; depth was the summed frequency of those rearrangements. Group comparisons of TCR breadth used two-sided Wilcoxon rank-sum tests. This immuneACCESS table, as held by TCRdb, lists in-frame sequences with V and J called but not all clones. Of the missing ones, under half trace to an unresolved V gene in checked studies; the others have no known cause. The D gene and trimming were derived from the DNA, and the V and J assignments and clone size from that table. This sample holds some 480,000 clones; 70% to 90% were observed only once. The ten largest clones take up 9.5% to 15% of the sample.

At the junction V is shortened by 5 bases and J by 2 bases, with 15 bases in between. CDR1 and CDR2 (GTSNPN, SVGIG) derive from the germline V gene (reference sequence). CDR3 length: 15 amino acids, cysteine to phenylalanine. Solely the CDR3 DNA is kept, with 45 bases framed from the first base. As for this clone: Its antigen remains undetermined. The sample holds no much larger clone one base away, and base qualities are not on file.

What the treatment or condition label conveys for this sample: roughly 20 received Ad26.COV2.S at low or high dose, single or two shots; several received placebo; per-sample allocation not given. For vaccine and placebo recipients, repertoires were sequenced using samples collected on day 63 after the first injection. Cohort 1b enrolled about two dozen adults aged 18-55 years at a single site in Boston, USA, between 29 July and 7 August 2020. Ad26.COV2.S was a replication-incompetent adenovirus type 26 vector expressing a prefusion-stabilized SARS-CoV-2 spike protein from the original Wuhan strain.

The rearranged chain carries TRBV30 and TRBJ2-2, with the D gene call left open. The source material was peripheral blood, sampled in a trial of Ad26.COV2.S vaccine versus placebo. This clonotype originated in a person between 18 and 65 years old who received the Ad26.COV2.S COVID-19 vaccine or a placebo. The nucleotide sequence reads as follows: TGTGCCTGGTCCAACGGGCTACCTAACACCGGGGAGCTGTTTTTT. The encoded protein is CAWSNGLPNTGELFF.